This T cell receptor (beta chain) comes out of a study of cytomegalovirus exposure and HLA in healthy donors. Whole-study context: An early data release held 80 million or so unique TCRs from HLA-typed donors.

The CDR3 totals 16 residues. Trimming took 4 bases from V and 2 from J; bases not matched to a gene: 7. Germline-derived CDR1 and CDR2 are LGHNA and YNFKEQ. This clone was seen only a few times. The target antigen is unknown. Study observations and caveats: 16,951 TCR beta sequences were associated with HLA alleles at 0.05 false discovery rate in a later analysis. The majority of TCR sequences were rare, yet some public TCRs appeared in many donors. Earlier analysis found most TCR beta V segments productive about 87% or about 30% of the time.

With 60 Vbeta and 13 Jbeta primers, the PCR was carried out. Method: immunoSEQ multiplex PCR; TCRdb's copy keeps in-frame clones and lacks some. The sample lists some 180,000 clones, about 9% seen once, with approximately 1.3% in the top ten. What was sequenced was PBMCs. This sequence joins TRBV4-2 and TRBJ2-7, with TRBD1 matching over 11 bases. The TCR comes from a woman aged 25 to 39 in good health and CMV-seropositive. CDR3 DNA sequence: TGTGCCAGCAGCCGCCAGGGACAGGGGGATCCCTACGAGCAGTACTTC. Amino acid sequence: CASSRQGQGDPYEQYF.